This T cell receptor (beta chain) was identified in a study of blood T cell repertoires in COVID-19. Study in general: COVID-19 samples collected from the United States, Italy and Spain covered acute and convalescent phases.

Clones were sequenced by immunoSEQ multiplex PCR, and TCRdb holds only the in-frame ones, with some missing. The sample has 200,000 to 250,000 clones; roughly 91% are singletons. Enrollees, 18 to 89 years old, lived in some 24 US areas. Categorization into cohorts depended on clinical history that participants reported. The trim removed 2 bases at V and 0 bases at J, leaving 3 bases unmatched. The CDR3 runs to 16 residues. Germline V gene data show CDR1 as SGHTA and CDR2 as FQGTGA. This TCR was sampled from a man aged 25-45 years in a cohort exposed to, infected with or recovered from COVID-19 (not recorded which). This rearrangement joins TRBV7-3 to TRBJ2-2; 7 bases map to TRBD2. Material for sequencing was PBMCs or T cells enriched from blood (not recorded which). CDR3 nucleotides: TGTGCCAGCAGCTTAGGCGGGAGTGCGAACACCGGGGAGCTGTTTTTT. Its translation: CASSLGGSANTGELFF. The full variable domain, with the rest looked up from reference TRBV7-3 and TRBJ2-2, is GAGVSQTPSNKVTEKGKYVELRCDPISGHTALYWYRQSLGQGPEFLIYFQGTGAADDSGLPNDRFFAVRPEGSVSTLKIQRTERGDSAVYLCASSLGGSANTGELFFGEGSRLTVL.